The 30 T cell receptor beta chains listed next were all sequenced from one sample in a study of shared clonotypes between healthy human individuals. CD45RO negativity and positive selection for CCR7 defined naive CD8 cells, a population that excluded terminally differentiated effector memory CD45RA+ cells. The method was immunoSEQ multiplex PCR; TCRdb's version includes in-frame clones alone and lacks a portion of them. The profile shows about 2 million clones, roughly 95% of them singletons. The sample was naive CD8+ T cells sorted from blood. The receptors stem from a young man in good health.

On this clone itself: This same CDR3 is encoded by further DNA sequences in the sample. The CDR3 loop is CASSEGGSNQPQHF. The CDR3 DNA follows: TGCGCCAGCAGTGAGGGGGGCAGTAATCAGCCCCAGCATTTT. The rearrangement links TRBV10-2 to TRBJ1-5; weak D call: TRBD1 (6 bases). The germline V gene encodes CDR1 WSHSY and CDR2 SAAADI. The V end was cut by 2 bases, the J end by 4 bases, with 9 bases between. The CDR3 is 14 residues long.

The CDR3 nucleotides read TGCGCCAGCAGCGACCTGTGGGATACCGGGGAGCTGTTTTTT. Translating it yields CASSDLWDTGELFF. The chain uses TRBV5-1 and TRBJ2-2; unclear D gene. V lost 4 bases and J 5 bases, leaving 12 bases between the germline ends. From germline, CDR1 is SGHRS and CDR2 YFSETQ. There are 14 residues in the CDR3.

The rearrangement joins TRBV7-2 to TRBJ2-1; 7 positions match TRBD2. The ends lost 7 bases at V and 6 bases at J; junction bases unmatched: 6. Germline V gives CDR1 SGHTA, CDR2 FQGNSA. The CDR3 runs to 13 residues. CDR3 protein: CASNKGLFNEQFF. Here the CDR3 DNA reads TGTGCCAGCAACAAGGGACTATTCAATGAGCAGTTCTTC.

The rearrangement links TRBV4-1 to TRBJ2-1; tentatively, D is TRBD2 (6 bases). V was trimmed by 5 bases and J by 8 bases, leaving 16 bases between them. Germline-derived CDR1 and CDR2 are MGHRA and YSYEKL. The CDR3 is 14 residues long. The CDR3 DNA is TGCGCCAGCAGCTACTCTCACGGAGGGGATGAGCAGTTCTTC. Encoded protein: CASSYSHGGDEQFF.

V usage is TRBV9 and J usage is TRBJ2-7, with a possible D match to TRBD2 (5 bases). Germline CDR1 SGDLS, CDR2 YYNGEE. The CDR3 consists of 15 residues. Trimming stripped 0 bases from V and 3 bases from J, with 13 bases between. CDR3 sequence reads: CASSVAGNPVYEQYF. The DNA for the CDR3 is TGTGCCAGCAGCGTAGCGGGGAACCCAGTCTACGAGCAGTACTTC.

The CDR3 protein is CASSIRGYTLYEQYF. The CDR3 nucleotides are TGTGCCAGCAGCATCAGGGGTTATACACTCTACGAGCAGTACTTC. The chain combines TRBV28 with TRBJ2-7, with D tentatively TRBD1 (6 bases). Germline V gives CDR1 MDHEN, CDR2 SYDVKM. The germline V and J ends were trimmed by 6 bases and 3 bases, with 18 bases remaining between them. This CDR3 has 15 residues.

With regard to this clone: This sample includes further DNA sequences coding for the same CDR3. The gene calls are TRBV5-6 and TRBJ2-7; possibly TRBD2 for D (5 bases). CDR3 length: 14 residues. The V and J ends lost 0 bases and 0 bases respectively, with 7 bases between them. Per germline, CDR1 SGHDT and CDR2 YYEEEE. The CDR3 sequence is CASSLGGPSYEQYF. CDR3 DNA sequence: TGTGCCAGCAGCTTGGGCGGGCCCTCCTACGAGCAGTACTTC.

The gene calls are TRBV7-2 and TRBJ2-1, with TRBD1 as a possible D gene (5 bases). The CDR3 covers 13 residues. The ends were cut back, 5 bases at V and 4 bases at J, with 9 bases in the middle. The V gene's germline CDR1 is SGHTA and CDR2 FQGNSA. CDR3 DNA: TGTGCCAGCAGCACCACAGGATACAATGAGCAGTTCTTC. It encodes CASSTTGYNEQFF.

This rearrangement joins TRBV2 to TRBJ2-2; 7 bases map to TRBD2. Germline CDR1 is SNHLY and CDR2 is FYNNEI. Trimming cost V 4 bases and J 3 bases; bases outside gene matches: 8. The CDR3 sequence is 16 residues long. The CDR3 is CASSALERGYTGELFF. In nucleotides, the CDR3 is TGTGCCAGCAGTGCGTTGGAGCGGGGATACACCGGGGAGCTGTTTTTT.

The J gene is TRBJ1-4, the V gene TRBV4-1; D uncertain. Per germline, CDR1 MGHRA and CDR2 YSYEKL. CDR3 length: 15 amino acids. V was clipped by 1 base and J by 8 bases, with 14 bases between them. The DNA for the CDR3 is TGCGCCAGCAGCCAAGTTCCAGGCTCCGGGGAAAAACTGTTTTTT. This gives the protein CASSQVPGSGEKLFF.

This sequence joins TRBV9 and TRBJ2-3; TRBD1 might be the D (5 bases). CDR1 is SGDLS, CDR2 YYNGEE, per germline. The CDR3 runs to 16 residues. V lost 0 bases and J lost 6, with 17 bases in between. CDR3 nucleotide sequence: TGTGCCAGCAGCGTAGGAACAGTCCCAGGACATGATACGCAGTATTTT. Amino acids: CASSVGTVPGHDTQYF. Full variable domain (rest looked up from reference TRBV9 and TRBJ2-3): DSGVTQTPKHLITATGQRVTLRCSPRSGDLSVYWYQQSLDQGLQFLIQYYNGEERAKGNILERFSAQQFPDLHSELNLSSLELGDSALYFCASSVGTVPGHDTQYFGPGTRLTVL.

V gene TRBV6-5 combines with J gene TRBJ2-1; 8 nucleotides line up with TRBD1. CDR1 is MNHEY and CDR2 is SVGAGI in the germline V gene. The CDR3 consists of 15 residues. Trimming at V came to 4 bases and at J to 3 bases, leaving 5 bases not matched to a gene. The CDR3 is CASSFQGALYNEQFF. DNA for the CDR3: TGTGCCAGCAGTTTCCAGGGGGCCCTCTACAATGAGCAGTTCTTC.

This chain uses TRBV29-1 with TRBJ1-1; D not certain. Per germline, CDR1 SQVTM and CDR2 ANQGSEA. The CDR3 covers 12 residues. The ends were cut back, 7 bases at V and 1 base at J, with 10 bases in the middle. The CDR3 loop is CSGVDQNTEAFF. CDR3 coding DNA: TGCAGCGGCGTGGACCAGAACACTGAAGCTTTCTTT.

The V and J genes are TRBV5-4 and TRBJ2-1, with 11 bases fitting TRBD2. This CDR3 has 15 residues. Germline CDR1 is SGHNT and CDR2 is YYREEE (reference sequence). After removal of 5 bases from V and 7 bases from J, the junction contained 8 bases not matched to a gene. CDR3 DNA: TGTGCCAGCAGTCCAACTAGCGGGAGAATGAATGAGCAGTTCTTC. This translates into CASSPTSGRMNEQFF.

The J gene is TRBJ2-2, the V gene TRBV6-5, with 12 bases fitting TRBD1. The CDR3 totals 16 residues. V was pared by 1 base and J by 4 bases, with 1 base of the junction left unmatched. From germline, CDR1 is MNHEY and CDR2 SVGAGI. This CDR3 is CASSYWDRGLTGELFF. As DNA, the CDR3 is TGTGCCAGCAGTTACTGGGACAGGGGGCTCACCGGGGAGCTGTTTTTT.

The chain joins TRBV25-1 to TRBJ2-1; D unresolved. This CDR3 region has 13 residues. The V end lost 3 bases, the J end lost 8 bases, and 11 bases lay between the germline ends. Germline-derived CDR1 and CDR2 are MGHDK and SYGVNS. The CDR3 sequence: CASSDMGWDEQFF. CDR3 nucleotide sequence: TGTGCCAGCAGTGATATGGGGTGGGATGAGCAGTTCTTC. Filled out from reference TRBV25-1 and TRBJ2-1, the complete variable domain reads EADIYQTPRYLVIGTGKKITLECSQTMGHDKMYWYQQDPGMELHLIHYSYGVNSTEKGDLSSESTVSRIRTEHFPLTLESARPSHTSQYLCASSDMGWDEQFFGPGTRLTVL.

This chain joins TRBV5-4 and TRBJ2-7; tentatively, D is TRBD1 or TRBD2 (7 bases each). The CDR3 spans 15 residues. The V gene's germline CDR1 is SGHNT and CDR2 YYREEE (reference sequence). The V and J ends lost 3 bases and 3 bases respectively, with 16 bases between them. The CDR3 reads CASSYRQGGNYEQYF. The CDR3 nucleotides read TGTGCCAGCAGCTATCGACAGGGAGGGAACTACGAGCAGTACTTC.

V is TRBV15 and J is TRBJ2-7; D is unclear. Germline lookup yields CDR1 LNHNV and CDR2 YYDKDF (reference sequence). The V gene lost 5 bases and the J gene lost 6 bases, with 17 bases spanning the gap. The CDR3 is 14 residues long. As DNA, the CDR3 is TGTGCCACCAGCGGAGTGAGTGGCTGGGGCGAGCAGTACTTC. Its translation: CATSGVSGWGEQYF.

This clone appeared a single time. The sample carries other DNA sequences with the same CDR3. This chain uses TRBV5-1 with TRBJ2-7, with D unclear. Germline CDR1 SGHRS, CDR2 YFSETQ. This CDR3 spans 13 amino acids. V was clipped by 2 bases and J by 2 bases, with 8 bases between them. This chain's CDR3 is CASSFSPTYEQYF. The CDR3, as DNA: TGCGCCAGCAGCTTTAGTCCCACCTACGAGCAGTACTTC.

This clone came up once. The V and J genes are TRBV12-2 and TRBJ2-3. TRBV12-2 is tagged as a pseudogene. This CDR3 contains 11 residues. The CDR3 spells CASRFTDTQYF. The CDR3 DNA reads TGTGCAAGTCGCTTCACAGATACGCAGTATTTT.

The chain has TRBV30 and TRBJ2-1, with TRBD1 identical over 8 bases. CDR3 size: 15 residues. Germline loops: CDR1 GTSNPN, CDR2 SVGIG (reference sequence). V lost 1 base to trimming and J lost 5 bases; unmatched junction nucleotides: 7. In DNA, the CDR3 is TGTGCCTGGAGTGATCGGGACAGGATGAACAATGAGCAGTTCTTC. This translates into CAWSDRDRMNNEQFF.

The chain joins TRBV6-5 to TRBJ1-4; weak D call: TRBD1 (5 bases). V was shortened by 6 bases and J by 8 bases, with 19 bases between the two germline ends. CDR1 is MNHEY, CDR2 SVGAGI, per germline. The CDR3 loop spans 15 amino acids. The DNA for the CDR3 is TGTGCCAGCAGCGCCGGGGGAGGGTCAGGGGAAAAACTGTTTTTT. It is translated as CASSAGGGSGEKLFF.

The chain carries TRBV9 and TRBJ1-3; 8 bases agree with TRBD1. Germline V gene lookup returns CDR1 SGDLS and CDR2 YYNGEE. The CDR3 runs to 14 residues. Trimming removed 3 bases from V and 2 bases from J; junction bases left unmatched: 1. In DNA form, the CDR3 reads TGTGCCAGCAGCGCACAGGGGGCTGGAAACACCATATATTTT. This encodes CASSAQGAGNTIYF.

This rearrangement joins TRBV7-9 to TRBJ2-7; TRBD1 aligns across 9 bases. Germline lookup yields CDR1 SEHNR and CDR2 FQNEAQ (reference sequence). The CDR3 has 19 amino acids. The junction had 19 bases not matched to a gene; V was cut back by 5 bases and J by 2 bases. Here the CDR3 reads CASSPPGGTGRLLTYEQYF. DNA for the CDR3: TGTGCCAGCAGCCCCCCCGGGGGGACAGGGAGACTGCTTACCTACGAGCAGTACTTC.

This clone came up once. The gene calls are TRBV19 and TRBJ1-6, with 8 bases lining up with TRBD1. Germline CDR1 is LNHDA and CDR2 is SQIVND (reference sequence). V gave up 3 bases and J gave up 6 bases; unmatched junction bases: 7. This CDR3 has 16 amino acids. CDR3 coding DNA: TGTGCCAGTAGTATTCAGGGGGCGATTGGTAATTCACCCCTCCACTTT. Its translation is CASSIQGAIGNSPLHF.

This sequence joins TRBV7-9 and TRBJ2-7; D is tentatively TRBD1 or TRBD2 (6 bases each). V was cut by 2 bases and J by 2 bases, with 19 bases left in between. The CDR3 totals 17 residues. CDR1 is SEHNR and CDR2 is FQNEAQ in the germline V gene (reference sequence). DNA for the CDR3: TGTGCCAGCAGCTTATTATGGCCGGGGGCGCTGGCCTACGAGCAGTACTTC. Amino acids: CASSLLWPGALAYEQYF.

The chain uses TRBV5-4 and TRBJ1-4; weak D call: TRBD1 (5 bases). Germline-derived CDR1 and CDR2 are SGHNT and YYREEE (reference sequence). This CDR3 region has 13 residues. V was pared by 3 bases and J by 6 bases, with 9 bases between. CDR3 sequence reads: CASSYIGDEKLFF. CDR3 coding DNA: TGTGCCAGCAGCTATATAGGGGATGAAAAACTGTTTTTT.

V and J are TRBV9 and TRBJ2-1, with TRBD2 identical over 9 bases. The CDR3 runs 16 residues. Germline CDR1 and CDR2: SGDLS and YYNGEE. The ends lost 0 bases at V and 5 bases at J; junction bases unmatched: 6. CDR3 sequence: CASSVVAGGPDNEQFF. Here the CDR3 DNA reads TGTGCCAGCAGCGTAGTGGCGGGGGGGCCGGACAATGAGCAGTTCTTC.

J is TRBJ2-3 and V is TRBV6-1, with D perhaps matching TRBD1 or TRBD2 (5 bases each). V was pared by 1 base and J by 5 bases, with 19 bases between. Germline V gene sequence: CDR1 MNHNS, CDR2 SASEGT. The CDR3 is 17 residues long. The CDR3 spells CASSEGTLGELGDTQYF. The CDR3 nucleotides read TGTGCCAGCAGTGAAGGGACCTTAGGGGAGTTGGGAGATACGCAGTATTTT.

In this sample, this clone turned up a few times. Other DNA sequences from this sample encode an identical CDR3 as well. The chain joins TRBV7-9 to TRBJ2-7; 12 bases map to TRBD1. Trimming took 5 bases from V and 0 from J; bases not matched to a gene: 2. Germline V CDR1 and CDR2: SEHNR, FQNEAQ (reference sequence). The length of the CDR3 is 15 residues. The CDR3 spells CASSPGQGASYEQYF. CDR3 bases: TGTGCCAGCAGCCCGGGACAGGGGGCCTCCTACGAGCAGTACTTC.